Each of the 10 T cell receptor beta chains below was sequenced from the same sample in a study of T-cell memory formation after mild COVID-19. TCRdb called the 5' RACE reads again in MiXCR, with one record for every CDR3 protein. The repertoire holds roughly 250,000 distinct CDR3 sequences, with approximately 15% as singletons. Sequencing was done on a sample of PBMCs or a T cell subset sorted from them (not recorded which). These receptors were collected from a man younger than 30 who had mild COVID-19 (a few samples of this study predate the infection). Cell type and time point are not known.

The chain recombines TRBV7-8 with TRBJ2-7, with 9 bases matching TRBD2. Germline CDR1 and CDR2: SGHVS and FQNEAQ. V shed 5 bases and J 3 bases; nucleotides not matched to a gene: 11. CDR3 length equals 16 residues. This CDR3 reads CASSDIGTSRFYEQYF. Here the CDR3 DNA reads TGTGCCAGCAGCGATATCGGGACTAGCCGGTTCTACGAGCAGTACTTC.

The rearrangement uses TRBV5-1 and TRBJ2-7; D remains ambiguous. CDR1 and CDR2 from the germline V gene are SGHRS and YFSETQ. The CDR3 sequence is 13 residues long. V shed 0 bases and J shed 5 bases, with 9 bases lying between them. The CDR3 nucleotides are TGCGCCAGCAGCTTGGTTTTACCCGACGAGCAGTACTTC. Its protein is CASSLVLPDEQYF. Filled out from reference TRBV5-1 and TRBJ2-7, the complete variable domain reads KAGVTQTPRYLIKTRGQQVTLSCSPISGHRSVSWYQQTPGQGLQFLFEYFSETQRNKGNFPGRFSGRQFSNSRSEMNVSTLELGDSALYLCASSLVLPDEQYFGPGTRLTVT.

The chain has TRBV6-6 and TRBJ2-1; 10 nucleotides match TRBD1. This CDR3 comprises 16 residues. The germline V gene has CDR1 MNHNY and CDR2 SVGAGI (reference sequence). Trimming at V came to 4 bases and at J to 7 bases, leaving 10 bases not matched to a gene. DNA of the CDR3: TGTGCCAGCAGTTTTACCGGGACAGGGGAATTTAATGAGCAGTTCTTC. This gives the protein CASSFTGTGEFNEQFF.

This clonotype was seen only a few times. This CDR3 is CASSQDSQTQYF. CDR3 coding DNA: TGTGCCAGCAGCCAGGACAGTCAGACCCAGTACTTC. The V call is TRBV7-2, the J call TRBJ2-5; a weak D match, TRBD1 (6 bases). V lost 5 bases, J lost 6 bases, and 10 bases lay in between. The CDR3 runs to 12 residues. Germline loops: CDR1 SGHTA, CDR2 FQGNSA.

This clonotype occurred a few times. V usage is TRBV28 and J usage is TRBJ2-5; 12 positions match TRBD2. Looked up from germline, CDR1 is MDHEN and CDR2 is SYDVKM. The CDR3 runs 16 residues. J lost 5 bases, V lost 4 bases, and 8 bases had no gene match. The CDR3 region is CASSSGLAGLQETQYF. In DNA form, the CDR3 reads TGTGCCAGCAGTTCCGGACTAGCGGGGCTCCAGGAGACCCAGTACTTC. The entire variable domain, with the rest obtained from reference TRBV28 and TRBJ2-5, is as follows: DVKVTQSSRYLVKRTGEKVFLECVQDMDHENMFWYRQDPGLGLRLIYFSYDVKMKEKGDIPEGYSVSREKKERFSLILESASTNQTSMYLCASSSGLAGLQETQYFGPGTRLLVL.

This clonotype was recorded at least ten times. V usage is TRBV5-1 and J usage is TRBJ2-1; D is tentatively TRBD1 or TRBD2 (8 bases each). The CDR3 is 21 residues long. V lost 0 bases and J 5 bases, leaving 30 bases between the germline ends. Germline CDR1 reads SGHRS; CDR2 reads YFSETQ. CDR3 DNA sequence: TGCGCCAGCAGCTTGGGCAGGACAGGGAGTGGCTCGGGGGGGATCCACAATGAGCAGTTCTTC. It is translated as CASSLGRTGSGSGGIHNEQFF.

This clonotype appeared a few times. V is TRBV5-1 and J is TRBJ1-1; 8 bases agree with TRBD1. The CDR3 spans 12 residues. The trim removed 4 bases at V and 7 bases at J, leaving 3 bases unmatched. Germline CDR1 and CDR2: SGHRS and YFSETQ. CDR3: CASSVGTGEAFF. As DNA, the CDR3 is TGCGCCAGCAGCGTTGGGACAGGTGAAGCTTTCTTT. The full variable domain, in which reference TRBV5-1 and TRBJ1-1 provide the parts outside the CDR3, is KAGVTQTPRYLIKTRGQQVTLSCSPISGHRSVSWYQQTPGQGLQFLFEYFSETQRNKGNFPGRFSGRQFSNSRSEMNVSTLELGDSALYLCASSVGTGEAFFGQGTRLTVV.

The genes are TRBV5-5 and TRBJ2-1, with TRBD2 matching 12 bases. Germline V lookup: CDR1 SGHKS, CDR2 YYEKEE (reference sequence). The CDR3 contains 15 residues. The J segment lost 4 bases and the V segment lost 6 bases, leaving 5 bases of the junction unmatched. This chain's CDR3 is CASTETSGGYNEQFF. The CDR3 bases are TGTGCCAGCACCGAGACTAGCGGGGGTTACAATGAGCAGTTCTTC.

CDR3 loop: CASSQERSGGGGSTDTQYF. CDR3 nucleotide sequence: TGCGCCAGCAGCCAAGAGCGTAGTGGCGGCGGGGGTAGTACAGATACGCAGTATTTT. The chain uses TRBV4-3 and TRBJ2-3; 7 positions match TRBD2. The trim removed 0 bases at V and 3 bases at J, leaving 15 bases unmatched. This CDR3 is 19 amino acids long. In germline, CDR1 is LGHNA, CDR2 YSLEER.

CDR3 nucleotide sequence: TGTGCCAGCAGCCCGACTAGCGGGGGGTGGACGCAGTATTTT. Its translation: CASSPTSGGWTQYF. V is TRBV7-2 and J is TRBJ2-3; 13 bases agree with TRBD2. The CDR3 totals 14 residues. Germline values: CDR1 SGHTA, CDR2 FQGNSA. J lost 9 bases, V lost 5 bases, and 5 bases had no gene match.